This T cell receptor beta chain was sequenced for a study of blood T cell repertoires in COVID-19. Study-wide context: There were acute and convalescent COVID-19 samples, and they came from the United States, Italy and Spain. In each case, the material was cDNA or gDNA derived from T cells, B-cell-depleted T cells, or PBMCs.

Trimming removed 0 bases from V and 7 bases from J; junction bases left unmatched: 8. This CDR3 comprises 15 residues. Germline lookup yields CDR1 SGHTA and CDR2 FQGTGA. Study processing details: Reference gene primers were amplified, and this amplification served to estimate nucleated cell counts. Sequencing used immunoSEQ multiplex PCR; TCRdb keeps in-frame clones, though not all of them. The DNA gave D and trimming, while V, J and clone size come from that table. This table has some 150,000 clones, about 77% appearing once. This chain joins TRBV7-3 and TRBJ2-5, with 7 bases that match TRBD1. The TCR originated in a woman older than 75 with acute or convalescent COVID-19. The sequenced sample was peripheral blood. The CDR3 nucleotides read TGTGCCAGCAGCTTAACCAGGGGGTCTATCGGGACCCAGTACTTC. Translation: CASSLTRGSIGTQYF.